This TCR beta chain stems from a study of CXCR3-negative and CXCR3-positive naive CD8 T cells. General study results and limits: Naive cells that were CXCR3-positive had more hydrophobic TRB CDR3s (compared with CXCR3-negative naive cells).

There are 16 residues in the CDR3. Germline CDR1 reads SQVTM; CDR2 reads ANQGSEA. The libraries of TRB cDNA were prepared using 5' RACE with UMI labels. TCRdb re-called the 5' RACE reads and catalogs CDR3 proteins one per entry, DNA excluded. In all, the sample yields 85,000 to 130,000 distinct CDR3 sequences. About this clonotype: Antigen: not known.

The sequencing sample was made of naive CXCR3+ CD8+ T cells from blood. Documented subset: CD45RO-CCR7+CD27+CD95- naive CD8+ T cells expressing CXCR3 (TNR3+). The clonotype originates from a human donor in good health. Some clones in this sample may be carry-over from other donors' samples. The V call is TRBV29-1, the J call TRBJ2-3; the D call from TCRdb, TRBD1, cannot be confirmed without DNA. CDR3 sequence reads: CSLTRPRQGVAYTQYF.